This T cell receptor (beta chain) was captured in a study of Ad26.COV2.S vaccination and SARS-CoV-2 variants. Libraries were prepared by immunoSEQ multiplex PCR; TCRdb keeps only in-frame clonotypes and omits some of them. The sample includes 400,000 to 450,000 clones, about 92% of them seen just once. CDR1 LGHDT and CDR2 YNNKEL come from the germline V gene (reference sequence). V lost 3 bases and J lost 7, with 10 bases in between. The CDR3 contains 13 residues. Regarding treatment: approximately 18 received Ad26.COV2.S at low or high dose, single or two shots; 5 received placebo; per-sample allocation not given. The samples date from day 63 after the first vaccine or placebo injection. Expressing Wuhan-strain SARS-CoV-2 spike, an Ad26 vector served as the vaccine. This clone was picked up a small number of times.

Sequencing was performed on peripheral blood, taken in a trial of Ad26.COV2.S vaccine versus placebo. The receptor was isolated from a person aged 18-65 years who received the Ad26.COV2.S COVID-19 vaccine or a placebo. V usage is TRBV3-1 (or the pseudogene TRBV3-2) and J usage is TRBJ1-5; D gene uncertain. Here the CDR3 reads CASSHGQQQPQHF. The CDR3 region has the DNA TGTGCCAGCAGCCATGGGCAGCAGCAGCCCCAGCATTTT.